This TCR beta chain was sequenced in a study of beta chain features in type 1 diabetes. Overall study findings and caveats: Type 1 diabetes patients had moderately but significantly shorter TCRB CDR3s in all four CD4+ subsets. Shorter templates might be favored by PCR, equally in patients and controls. The VDJ junctions of type 1 diabetes patients carried fewer insertions and more deletions.

Staining for CD45RO/CCR7/CD25/CD127/CD95/CD27 allowed sorting of CD4+ naive, central memory, regulatory and stem cell-like memory cells. Germline V gives CDR1 SGHRS, CDR2 YFSETQ. The CDR3 length is 12 residues. Trimming removed 0 bases at V and 5 bases at J, with 4 bases between. With regard to this clone: Its antigen is unknown.

Reverse transcription of all isolated RNA meant that expressed TCRB transcripts were sequenced. Profiled with immunoSEQ multiplex PCR; TCRdb holds only in-frame clones, not every one. The table includes 20,000 to 30,000 clones, approximately 69% detected once. The receptor was derived from a man younger than 30 with type 1 diabetes. Material for sequencing was Tregs from blood. The chain couples TRBV5-1 to TRBJ2-3; D not certain. Here the CDR3 DNA reads TGCGCCAGCAGCTTGGCAGGAGATACGCAGTATTTT. Protein: CASSLAGDTQYF.